This T cell receptor beta chain stems from a study of cytomegalovirus exposure and HLA in healthy donors. PCR was performed using 60 Vbeta and 13 Jbeta primers. Original processing notes: Roughly 11 million of the about 80 million unique TCR beta chains counted in a later analysis were shared. Measured with immunoSEQ multiplex PCR; TCRdb has only the in-frame clones, and not every one. That table gives V, J and clone size, and the DNA gave D and trimming. Found here are approximately 150,000 clones, roughly 84% of them singletons; the top ten hold less than 2.5%. Among the donors, all were healthy bone marrow donors. This clone was counted a single time. Its antigen is still unknown. There are 14 residues in the CDR3. The ends were cut back, 4 bases at V and 1 base at J, with 9 bases in the middle. Germline CDR1 SEHNR, CDR2 FQNEAQ (reference sequence). Findings and caveats of the study: CMV serostatus was the sole immune exposure information available.

The chain is built from TRBV7-9 and TRBJ2-3; a weak D match, TRBD1 (5 bases). This sequence originates from a boy aged 2 to 10 in good health and CMV-seronegative. Sequenced input: PBMCs. The chain's CDR3 is CASSSGRRTDTQYF. The CDR3 DNA sequence: TGTGCCAGCAGCTCAGGGCGCCGCACAGATACGCAGTATTTT.